A selection of T cell receptor beta chains follows, all from one sample in a study of T cells in Graves' hyperthyroidism and ophthalmopathy. TCRdb re-called the multiplex PCR reads with MiXCR, one entry per CDR3 protein. In the table there are over 700,000 distinct CDR3 sequences, 30% to 40% of which are singletons. Source material: blood. All receptors come from a woman in her thirties or forties with Graves' hyperthyroidism. Both conserved end residues are part of each CDR3. The D gene is left open where the match is weak. The size field is filled for only some rows; it gives once, few, many or a size class.

clone_size	v_call	d_call	j_call	cdr3_nt	cdr3_aa
once	TRBV25-1	-	TRBJ2-7	TGTGCCAGCAGTGAAATAAGGGCTAGCGGACAGGGTTACGAGCAGTACTTC	CASSEIRASGQGYEQYF
few	TRBV7-9	-	TRBJ1-2	TGTGCCAGCAGTTTCAGGGAGAATCACGGCTACACCTTC	CASSFRENHGYTF
few	TRBV19	-	TRBJ1-2	TGTGCCAGTAGTATCCAGTTCTATGGCTACACCTTC	CASSIQFYGYTF
few	TRBV29-1	TRBD1	TRBJ1-1	TGCAGCGGGACAGGGAGTGCGAACACTGAAGCTTTCTTT	CSGTGSANTEAFF
many	TRBV6-5	TRBD1	TRBJ1-6	TGTGCCAGCAGATCGACAGGGGACTCACCCCTCCACTTT	CASRSTGDSPLHF
-	TRBV29-1	TRBD1	TRBJ2-6	TGCAGCGTTGCCCGACAGGGTGCTGGGGCCAACGTCCTGACTTTC	CSVARQGAGANVLTF
-	TRBV12-3/TRBV12-4	-	TRBJ1-2	TGTGCCAGCAAACTCAAGGGCGGCGGCGGTGGCTACACCTTC	CASKLKGGGGGYTF
many	TRBV19	TRBD1	TRBJ1-1	TGTGCCAGTAGCCCTGCAGGGGGAACGGTCACTGAAGCTTTCTTT	CASSPAGGTVTEAFF
-	TRBV29-1	TRBD1	TRBJ2-5	TGCAGCGTTAAGACAGGGGGCCAAGAGACCCAGTACTTC	CSVKTGGQETQYF
-	TRBV28	-	TRBJ2-5	TGTGCCAGCAGGTGGAGCGATGAGACCCAGTACTTC	CASRWSDETQYF
many	TRBV2	-	TRBJ1-1	TGTGCCAGCAGTGATCCCGACGGAAACACTGAAGCTTTCTTT	CASSDPDGNTEAFF
-	TRBV24-1	TRBD1	TRBJ1-2	TGTGCCAGCAGTTCCACAGGGGGCCGGGGAGGCTACACCTTC	CASSSTGGRGGYTF
-	TRBV7-9	TRBD1	TRBJ1-6	TGTGCCAGCATCCCAACCGGGACAGGGAGGAATAAGAATTCACCCCTCCACTTT	CASIPTGTGRNKNSPLHF
once	TRBV10-3	TRBD1	TRBJ2-6	TGTGCCATCGGACAGGGGGCCGATGGGGCCAACGTCCTGACTTTC	CAIGQGADGANVLTF
few	TRBV20-1	TRBD1	TRBJ2-7	TGCAGTGCTAACCGGGACAGGGATTCCGAGCAGTACTTC	CSANRDRDSEQYF
many	TRBV19	-	TRBJ1-2	TGTGCCAGTAGTAACCGGGACACCGTAAACTATGGCTACACCTTC	CASSNRDTVNYGYTF
many	TRBV19	-	TRBJ1-2	TGTGCCAGTAGTATAGCAGGGAACTACACCTTC	CASSIAGNYTF
few	TRBV6-5	-	TRBJ2-7	TGTGCCAGCAGTTACATCGGGGGCCATGGCTACGAGCAGTACTTC	CASSYIGGHGYEQYF
few	TRBV7-2	-	TRBJ1-4	TGTGCCAGCAGCTCTTTTTTGGGCACGAATGAAAAACTGTTTTTT	CASSSFLGTNEKLFF
-	TRBV6-2/TRBV6-3	TRBD2	TRBJ2-7	TGTGCCACCGCCAGTGCGGGAGTTTCCTACGAGCAGTACTTC	CATASAGVSYEQYF
few	TRBV7-9	TRBD1	TRBJ1-5	TGTGCCAGCAGCTTAGGGTCAGGGGGTGGCAATCAGCCCCAGCATTTT	CASSLGSGGGNQPQHF
many	TRBV24-1	-	TRBJ2-7	TGTGCCACCAGTGATGGGGGGCGGCCACCCTCCTACGAGCAGTACTTC	CATSDGGRPPSYEQYF
few	TRBV10-3	-	TRBJ1-2	TGTGCCAGCAGTCCCGACAGCTTCGGCGGCTACACCTTC	CASSPDSFGGYTF
-	TRBV7-2	TRBD1	TRBJ2-2	TGTGCCAGCAGCTTTCCCGCAGGGGGCGGGGAGCTGTTTTTT	CASSFPAGGGELFF
-	TRBV28	-	TRBJ2-5	TGTGCCAGCTCAAGTTTATTGCAGGGGTTACAGACCCAGTACTTC	CASSSLLQGLQTQYF
-	TRBV6-6	TRBD1	TRBJ2-7	TGTGCCAGCAACCGGGACAGGGGAACCCTGGGCTCCTACGAGCAGTACTTC	CASNRDRGTLGSYEQYF
-	TRBV27	TRBD1	TRBJ2-5	TGTGCCAGCAGTTTTACGGCGGGACAGGGTCCGTTGAAAACCCAGTACTTC	CASSFTAGQGPLKTQYF
few	TRBV27	-	TRBJ2-7	TGTGCCAGCAGTTTAGCGGCCCCCTACGAGCAGTACTTC	CASSLAAPYEQYF
-	TRBV5-4	TRBD1	TRBJ2-7	TGTGCCAGCAGCTGGGGGGGACAGGGGGCCTACGAGCAGTACTTC	CASSWGGQGAYEQYF
many	TRBV12-3/TRBV12-4	-	TRBJ2-5	TGTGCCAGCAGTTTTTCCCGGGCAGAGACCCAGTACTTC	CASSFSRAETQYF
many	TRBV5-1	-	TRBJ1-5	TGCGCCAGCTCCCATCCCGCGACACACAGCAATCAGCCCCAGCATTTT	CASSHPATHSNQPQHF
-	TRBV19	-	TRBJ1-4	TGTGCCAGTACGGGCCTCAACAATGAAAAACTGTTTTTT	CASTGLNNEKLFF
-	TRBV7-2	-	TRBJ2-2	TGTGCCAGCATACGACTCTTTCAAGACACCGGGGAGCTGTTTTTT	CASIRLFQDTGELFF
-	TRBV7-9	TRBD1	TRBJ1-5	TGTGCCAGCAGCTTGGAGGGACAGGGAAGCCAGCCCCAGCATTTT	CASSLEGQGSQPQHF
few	TRBV30	-	TRBJ1-1	TGTGCCTGGAGTCAACCGGGACATCAAGCTTTCTTT	CAWSQPGHQAFF
few	TRBV7-2	TRBD2	TRBJ2-7	TGTGCCAGCAGTCAGACTAGCGGGAACTCCTACGAGCAGTACTTC	CASSQTSGNSYEQYF
-	TRBV9	-	TRBJ1-4	TGTGCCAGCAGCGTAGTTGGTCAACCAACTAATGAAAAACTGTTTTTT	CASSVVGQPTNEKLFF
few	TRBV24-1	TRBD1	TRBJ2-1	TGTGCCACCAGCTCCCTGGGACAGCTCGAGGATGAGCAGTTCTTC	CATSSLGQLEDEQFF
many	TRBV2	-	TRBJ1-2	TGTGCCAGCAGTGAAGAACGGGGTAGCGGCTACACCTTC	CASSEERGSGYTF
-	TRBV9	-	TRBJ1-1	TGTGCCAGCAGCGTAGATGAGACGTGGAACACTGAAGCTTTCTTT	CASSVDETWNTEAFF
few	TRBV6-5	-	TRBJ1-5	TGTGCCAGCAGTTTGCGGTTCGGCAATCAGCCCCAGCATTTT	CASSLRFGNQPQHF
-	TRBV5-1	TRBD1	TRBJ2-7	TGCGCCAGCAGCTTGGCCCGGGCAGGGGGTCCCTACGAGCAGTACTTC	CASSLARAGGPYEQYF
-	TRBV20-1	-	TRBJ2-3	TGCAGTGTATCAGGGGACACAGATACGCAGTATTTT	CSVSGDTDTQYF
many	TRBV19	TRBD1	TRBJ1-5	TGTGCCAGTAGTGCGCCGGGACAGGGTGGAAATCAGCCCCAGCATTTT	CASSAPGQGGNQPQHF
few	TRBV4-1	TRBD1	TRBJ1-5	TGCGCCAGCAGCCAAGAAACAGGGGGTTATCAGCCCCAGCATTTT	CASSQETGGYQPQHF
few	TRBV7-3	TRBD1	TRBJ1-1	TGTGCCAGCAGCCGAATGGACACAGGGGACACTGAAGCTTTCTTT	CASSRMDTGDTEAFF
-	TRBV19	TRBD1	TRBJ1-1	TGTGCCAGTAGTCCTTGGGACAGGGGGCTGAACACTGAAGCTTTCTTT	CASSPWDRGLNTEAFF
few	TRBV7-9	-	TRBJ2-7	TGTGCCAGCAGCCCCCAGGGCCATTACGAGCAGTACTTC	CASSPQGHYEQYF
many	TRBV9	-	TRBJ1-1	TGTGCCAGCAGCGCATCAACAGGGAACACTGAAGCTTTCTTT	CASSASTGNTEAFF
-	TRBV15	-	TRBJ2-1	TGTGCCACCAGTACCGGCAATGAGCAGTTCTTC	CATSTGNEQFF
-	TRBV20-1	TRBD1	TRBJ2-3	TGCAGTGCTAGAGACCCAGGGACAGGGTTTACAGATACGCAGTATTTT	CSARDPGTGFTDTQYF
-	TRBV5-5	-	TRBJ1-2	TGTGCCAGCAGCCCGGGGGGGGCCCAATACTATGGCTACACCTTC	CASSPGGAQYYGYTF
few	TRBV7-9	TRBD1	TRBJ1-3	TGTGCCAGCACCTCCGAGAGGGGGCCTGATGGAAACACCATATATTTT	CASTSERGPDGNTIYF
-	TRBV29-1	-	TRBJ1-1	TGCAGTTTTGTCGACACTGAAGCTTTCTTT	CSFVDTEAFF
-	TRBV5-1	-	TRBJ1-2	TGCGCCAGCAGCTTGGCGGCAGGGGAAGACTATGGCTACACCTTC	CASSLAAGEDYGYTF
-	TRBV29-1	-	TRBJ1-5	TGCAGCGTTATACGGGACACCCATAGCAATCAGCCCCAGCATTTT	CSVIRDTHSNQPQHF
few	TRBV6-1	-	TRBJ2-7	TGTGCCAGCAGTTACGAGGCAGGCGAGGCCTACGAGCAGTACTTC	CASSYEAGEAYEQYF